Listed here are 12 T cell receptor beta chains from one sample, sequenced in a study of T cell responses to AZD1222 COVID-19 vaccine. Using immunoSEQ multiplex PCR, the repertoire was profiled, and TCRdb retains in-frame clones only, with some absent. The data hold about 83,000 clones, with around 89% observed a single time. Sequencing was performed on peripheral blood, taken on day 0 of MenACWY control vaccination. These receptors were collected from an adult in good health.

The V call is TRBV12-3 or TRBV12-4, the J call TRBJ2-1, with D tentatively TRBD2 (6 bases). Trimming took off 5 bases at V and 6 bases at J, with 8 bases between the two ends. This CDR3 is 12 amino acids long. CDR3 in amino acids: CASSTGVNEQFF. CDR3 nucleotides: TGTGCCAGCAGTACGGGAGTCAATGAGCAGTTCTTC.

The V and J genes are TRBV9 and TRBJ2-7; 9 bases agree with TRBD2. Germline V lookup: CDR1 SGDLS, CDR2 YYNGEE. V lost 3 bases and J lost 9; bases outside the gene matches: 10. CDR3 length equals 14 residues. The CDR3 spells CASSENSGSTGQYF. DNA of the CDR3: TGTGCCAGCAGCGAGAATAGCGGGAGTACAGGGCAGTACTTC. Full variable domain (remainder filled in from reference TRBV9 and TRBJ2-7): DSGVTQTPKHLITATGQRVTLRCSPRSGDLSVYWYQQSLDQGLQFLIQYYNGEERAKGNILERFSAQQFPDLHSELNLSSLELGDSALYFCASSENSGSTGQYFGPGTRLTVT.

CDR3: CASSYLGQGGTEAFF. In DNA, the CDR3 is TGTGCCAGCAGTTACTTGGGACAGGGAGGAACTGAAGCTTTCTTT. V usage is TRBV6-5 and J usage is TRBJ1-1; 9 bases are shared with TRBD1. The germline CDR1 and CDR2 sequences are MNHEY and SVGAGI. With V trimmed by 1 base and J by 5 bases, 5 bases remained unmatched. The CDR3 length is 15 residues.

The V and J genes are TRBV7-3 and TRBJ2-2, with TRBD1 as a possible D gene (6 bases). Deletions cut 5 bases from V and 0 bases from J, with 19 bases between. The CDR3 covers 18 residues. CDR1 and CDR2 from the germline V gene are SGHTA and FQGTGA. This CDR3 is CASSPRGRGRANTGELFF. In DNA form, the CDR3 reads TGTGCCAGCAGCCCACGGGGCAGGGGCCGGGCGAACACCGGGGAGCTGTTTTTT.

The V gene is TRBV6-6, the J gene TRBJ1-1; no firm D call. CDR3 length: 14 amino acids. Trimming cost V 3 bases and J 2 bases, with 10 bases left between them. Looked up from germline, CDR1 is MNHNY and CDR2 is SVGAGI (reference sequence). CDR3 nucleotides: TGTGCCAGCAGTTATCAAGGGCCCAACACTGAAGCTTTCTTT. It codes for CASSYQGPNTEAFF.

CDR3 amino acids: CATQGGIFTDTQYF. DNA of the CDR3: TGTGCCACCCAGGGTGGGATTTTCACAGATACGCAGTATTTT. The chain links TRBV7-9 to TRBJ2-3; maybe TRBD1 (5 bases). This CDR3 contains 14 residues. The germline CDR1 and CDR2 sequences are SEHNR and FQNEAQ (reference sequence). V was trimmed by 10 bases and J by 2 bases, leaving 16 bases between them.

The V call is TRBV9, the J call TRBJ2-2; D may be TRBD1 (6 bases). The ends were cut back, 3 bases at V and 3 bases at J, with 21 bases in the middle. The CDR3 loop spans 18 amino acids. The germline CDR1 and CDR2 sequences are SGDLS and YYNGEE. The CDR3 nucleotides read TGTGCCAGCAGCGGGGAAAAGTACAGGGTTACTTACACCGGGGAGCTGTTTTTT. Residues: CASSGEKYRVTYTGELFF.

The CDR3 coding sequence is TGTGCCAGCAGCTTCCTCGGACAGCCCCAGCATTTT. As protein: CASSFLGQPQHF. The rearrangement links TRBV5-6 to TRBJ1-5; D is ambiguous. The length of the CDR3 is 12 residues. Germline CDR1 SGHDT, CDR2 YYEEEE. The germline V and J ends were trimmed by 2 bases and 7 bases, with 7 bases remaining between them. Filled out from reference TRBV5-6 and TRBJ1-5, the complete variable domain reads DAGVTQSPTHLIKTRGQQVTLRCSPKSGHDTVSWYQQALGQGPQFIFQYYEEEERQRGNFPDRFSGHQFPNYSSELNVNALLLGDSALYLCASSFLGQPQHFGDGTRLSIL.

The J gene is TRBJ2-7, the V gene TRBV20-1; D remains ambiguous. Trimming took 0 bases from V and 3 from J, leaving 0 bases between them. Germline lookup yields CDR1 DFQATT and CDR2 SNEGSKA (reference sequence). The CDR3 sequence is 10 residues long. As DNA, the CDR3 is TGCAGTGCTAGAGACTACGAGCAGTACTTC. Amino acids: CSARDYEQYF.

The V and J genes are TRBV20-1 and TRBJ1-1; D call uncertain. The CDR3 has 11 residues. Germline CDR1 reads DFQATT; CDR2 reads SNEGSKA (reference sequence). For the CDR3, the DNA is TGCAGGACCCATTTAAACACTGAAGCTTTCTTT. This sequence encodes CRTHLNTEAFF.

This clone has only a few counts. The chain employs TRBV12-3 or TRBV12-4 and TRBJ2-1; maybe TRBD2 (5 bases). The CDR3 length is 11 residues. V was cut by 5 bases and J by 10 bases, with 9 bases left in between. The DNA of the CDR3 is TGTGCCAGCAGTAACTTAGCGGAGCAGTTCTTC. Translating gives CASSNLAEQFF.

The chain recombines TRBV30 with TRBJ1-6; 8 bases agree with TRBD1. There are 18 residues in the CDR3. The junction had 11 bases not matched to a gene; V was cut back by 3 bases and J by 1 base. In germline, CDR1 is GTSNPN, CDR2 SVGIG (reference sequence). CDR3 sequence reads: CAWRPQGERGSYNSPLHF. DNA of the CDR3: TGTGCCTGGAGACCACAGGGGGAGCGAGGATCCTATAATTCACCCCTCCACTTT.